Presented here are 13 T cell receptor beta chains from one specimen sequenced in a study of cytomegalovirus exposure and HLA in healthy donors (dated by TCRdb to 2016 to 2017). Libraries were made using the immunoSEQ multiplex PCR assay. For the multiplex PCR, a mixture combining 60 forward primers for TCR Vbeta segments and 13 reverse primers for TCR Jbeta segments was used. This immuneACCESS table, as held by TCRdb, lists in-frame sequences with V and J called but not all clones. Of the missing ones, under half trace to an unresolved V gene in checked studies; the others have no known cause. The sample contains 110,000 or so clones, around 82% of them found a single time. About 5.4% of the sample comes from the top ten. The sequencing sample was made of PBMCs. These receptors originate from a woman in her twenties or thirties in good health and CMV-seropositive.

CDR3 protein: CASAGTSGGEGTDTQYF. The CDR3 DNA sequence: TGCGCCAGCGCAGGTACTAGCGGGGGGGAAGGGACAGATACGCAGTATTTT. The chain is built from TRBV4-1 and TRBJ2-3, with 13 bases identical to TRBD2. With V trimmed by 8 bases and J by 3 bases, 11 bases remained unmatched. The CDR3 is 17 amino acids. CDR1 is MGHRA, CDR2 YSYEKL, per germline.

V is TRBV5-6 and J is TRBJ1-6, with D perhaps TRBD1 (6 bases). Deletions cut 3 bases from V and 4 bases from J, with 20 bases between. Germline V gene lookup returns CDR1 SGHDT and CDR2 YYEEEE. The CDR3 extends over 18 amino acids. The CDR3 loop is CASSSYPDVTGYNSPLHF. The CDR3 DNA is TGTGCCAGCAGCTCATACCCCGATGTGACAGGTTATAATTCACCCCTCCACTTT.

This clone was counted a few times. A read error may account for a junction end that differs from germline. The chain combines TRBV9 with TRBJ2-1; D is perhaps TRBD2 (6 bases). CDR3 size: 14 residues. The germline CDR1 and CDR2 sequences are SGDLS and YYNGEE. CDR3 coding DNA: TGTGCCAGCAGCGTAGAAGTGAGCGGGCCCGTCATGATCTTC. This codes for CASSVEVSGPVMIF.

The chain joins TRBV19 to TRBJ2-5, with TRBD1 matching 9 bases. This CDR3 is built from 17 residues. CDR1 is LNHDA, CDR2 SQIVND, per germline (reference sequence). Losses at the gene ends were 4 bases for V and 5 bases for J; bases not matched to a gene: 14. The CDR3 nucleotides read TGTGCCAGTAGTAACCGTATCGGGACAGGGCGTATGGAGACCCAGTACTTC. Its translation: CASSNRIGTGRMETQYF.

This clone was counted once. The chain recombines TRBV4-1 with TRBJ1-6; D remains ambiguous. Trimming left V 0 bases short and J 2 bases short, with 8 bases between. The CDR3 contains 16 residues. Germline CDR1 is MGHRA and CDR2 is YSYEKL. The CDR3 sequence: CASSQDGPAYNSPLHF. The CDR3, as DNA: TGCGCCAGCAGCCAAGATGGGCCAGCCTATAATTCACCCCTCCACTTT.

The chain recombines TRBV14 with TRBJ1-1; D gene unclear. V was pared by 1 base and J by 8 bases, with 8 bases between. Germline lookup yields CDR1 SGHDN and CDR2 FVKESK. The CDR3 is made up of 12 amino acids. The CDR3: CASSQGSGEAFF. DNA of the CDR3: TGTGCCAGCAGCCAAGGGTCGGGAGAAGCTTTCTTT.

The chain combines TRBV10-3 with TRBJ1-1; 10 positions match TRBD1. V trimming: 10 bases; J trimming: 0 bases; junction bases outside the gene matches: 2. The CDR3 is made up of 13 amino acids. Germline CDR1 is ENHRY and CDR2 is SYGVKD. CDR3 DNA: TGTGCCACGGGACAGGGGTTGAACACTGAAGCTTTCTTT. It yields the protein CATGQGLNTEAFF.

The chain employs TRBV12-2 and TRBJ2-7; the table assigns TRBD1, which was not confirmed against the DNA. TRBV12-2 is a pseudogene segment. CDR3 length equals 20 residues. The CDR3 loop is CASRSGTGKPVGGPWYEQYF. The CDR3 nucleotides are TGTGCAAGTCGCTCCGGGACAGGGAAGCCCGTCGGAGGCCCGTGGTACGAGCAGTACTTC.

The rearrangement joins TRBV4-1 to TRBJ2-7; TRBD2 aligns across 12 bases. The CDR3 length is 15 residues. V shed 2 bases, J shed 4 bases, and the junction held 3 bases outside the gene matches. Germline V gives CDR1 MGHRA, CDR2 YSYEKL. The CDR3 DNA sequence: TGCGCCAGCAGCCAAACGACTAGCGGGAGTTACGAGCAGTACTTC. Protein: CASSQTTSGSYEQYF.

The rearrangement joins TRBV30 to TRBJ1-1; no firm D call. The CDR3 has 12 residues. Germline assignment: CDR1 GTSNPN and CDR2 SVGIG (reference sequence). Trimming left V 0 bases short and J 4 bases short, with 6 bases between. Here the CDR3 DNA reads TGTGCCTGGAGTGTGGGCAGCACTGAAGCTTTCTTT. Its translation is CAWSVGSTEAFF.

The gene calls are TRBV6-1 and TRBJ2-3, with 14 bases aligning to TRBD2. The CDR3 is 16 residues long. V shed 0 bases, J shed 6 bases, and the junction held 2 bases outside the gene matches. Germline V gives CDR1 MNHNS, CDR2 SASEGT. This CDR3 is CASSEAGTSGSDTQYF. The CDR3 coding sequence is TGTGCCAGCAGTGAAGCCGGGACTAGCGGGAGTGATACGCAGTATTTT.

The chain combines TRBV18 with TRBJ1-5; possibly TRBD1 for D (5 bases). The CDR3 is 13 amino acids. Trimming took 3 bases from V and 3 from J, leaving 6 bases between them. Germline CDR1 and CDR2: KGHSH and LQKENI. CDR3 residues: CASSPTANQPQHF. The CDR3, as DNA: TGTGCCAGCTCACCGACAGCCAATCAGCCCCAGCATTTT.

This chain connects TRBV5-1 to TRBJ1-1, with 9 bases that match TRBD1. CDR3 size: 13 residues. J lost 5 bases, V lost 4 bases, and 3 bases had no gene match. The germline V gene has CDR1 SGHRS and CDR2 YFSETQ. CDR3 sequence (DNA): TGCGCCAGCAGCGACGACAGGGGGACTGAAGCTTTCTTT. Its translation is CASSDDRGTEAFF.